This T cell receptor (beta chain) was documented in a study of blood T cell repertoires in COVID-19. Study in general: The United States, Italy and Spain provided the acute and convalescent COVID-19 samples. Sources were T cells, B-cell-depleted T cells, or PBMCs; the material itself was cDNA or gDNA.

Authors' data handling: Reference gene primer amplification yielded estimated nucleated cell counts. Measured with immunoSEQ multiplex PCR; TCRdb has only the in-frame clones, and not every one. V and J calls and clone size are as listed in that table; D and trimming were resolved from the DNA. The profile covers 200,000 to 300,000 clones, with 86% appearing a single time and under 2.5% taken by the ten largest. CDR1 and CDR2 from the germline V gene are MGHRA and YSYEKL. This CDR3 is 17 amino acids long. V was clipped by 0 bases and J by 8 bases; unmatched bases: 10. This receptor was obtained from a man aged 30 to 45 with active or convalescent COVID-19. Source material: peripheral blood. The gene calls are TRBV4-1 and TRBJ1-6, with 7 bases fitting TRBD1. The CDR3 sequence: CASSQDGADRADSPLHF. CDR3 bases: TGCGCCAGCAGCCAAGATGGGGCCGACAGGGCCGATTCACCCCTCCACTTT.